This is a list of T cell receptor beta chains from one sample in a study of blood T cell repertoires in COVID-19. Libraries were prepared by immunoSEQ multiplex PCR; TCRdb keeps only in-frame clonotypes and omits some of them. The sample carries approximately 120,000 clones, about 90% recorded once. Source material: peripheral blood. The receptors shown here come from a man aged 45 to 65 with COVID-19, enrolled during active disease. The conserved cysteine and the conserved F or W are not part of the CDR3 here.

CDR3aa	v_gene	j_gene
ASSPSGTSGNEQF	TRBV7-9	TRBJ2-1
ASSFCSADEQF	TRBV12-1	TRBJ2-1
ASSLGLAVPANTGELF	TRBV7-8	TRBJ2-2
ASSPDSLSGANVLT	TRBV19	TRBJ2-6
SASFTDTQY	TRBV20-1	TRBJ2-3
ASSQLTSGRFPDTQY	TRBV14	TRBJ2-3
AWTIQAGGPDTQY	TRBV30	TRBJ2-3
ASSAGTDTGELF	TRBV7-6	TRBJ2-2
ASRLTGAATEAF	TRBV5-1	TRBJ1-1
ASSESLFQPQH	TRBV10-1	TRBJ1-5
ASSSADTQY	TRBV28	TRBJ2-3
ASSLTRSEGTDTQY	TRBV9	TRBJ2-3
ASSRVLDTEAF	TRBV2	TRBJ1-1
SVENLQDREAYGYT	TRBV29-1	TRBJ1-2
ASSYERQDTPNTEAF	TRBV5-1	TRBJ1-1
SASGLVDLPLI	TRBV20-1	TRBJ2-7
ASSRPGETQY	TRBV5-1	TRBJ2-5
ASSRQGGDTEAF	TRBV27	TRBJ1-1
ASSSYRVHHEQF	TRBV11-2	TRBJ2-1
ASSWGQGSYEQY	TRBV5-6	TRBJ2-7
ASTGTGVYGYT	TRBV13	TRBJ1-2
ASSYNKDRGNEQF	TRBV6-5	TRBJ2-1
ASSLNQIYTEAF	TRBV7-9	TRBJ1-1
ASSWGTGNYNEQF	TRBV5-5	TRBJ2-1
ASSTTGGTEAF	TRBV19	TRBJ1-1
ASSLDGGRGQPQH	TRBV7-8	TRBJ1-5
SGSREDNEQF	TRBV29-1	TRBJ2-1
ASSYLASSDEQF	TRBV6-2/TRBV6-3	TRBJ2-1
ASSQERFLAGTDTQY	TRBV4-1	TRBJ2-3
ASSQERGNSPLH	TRBV3-1/TRBV3-2	TRBJ1-6
ASSPGDYNSPLH	TRBV5-6	TRBJ1-6
ASSFPGSSYNEQF	TRBV5-1	TRBJ2-1
ATSTSGTDTQY	TRBV24-1	TRBJ2-3
ASSIDTNSNQPQH	TRBV19	TRBJ1-5
ATTQGSSYNEQF	TRBV7-8	TRBJ2-1
ASSLGLAGDTQY	TRBV7-3	TRBJ2-3
ASSPTSTTDTQY	TRBV19	TRBJ2-3
ASSLAGGSSYNEQF	TRBV11-3	TRBJ2-1
ASTKGRNTDTQY	TRBV19	TRBJ2-3
ASSRIGLAKETQY	TRBV5-4	TRBJ2-5
ASRPGQGTGELF	TRBV6-5	TRBJ2-2
ASSLKLAGSGTDTQY	TRBV5-4	TRBJ2-3
ASSSQRQGINEKLF	TRBV18	TRBJ1-4
ASSVGIGQGATEAF	TRBV9	TRBJ1-1
ASSTSAINEQF	TRBV6-5	TRBJ2-1
ASSARQGELT	TRBV7-2	TRBJ1-2
ASRRQTNTGELF	TRBV5-1	TRBJ2-2
AWRIGTGGSPPLH	TRBV30	TRBJ1-6
ASSLQREGYNEQF	TRBV4-2	TRBJ2-1
ASSPTNALYNEQF	TRBV7-3	TRBJ2-1
ASSLGAYTEAF	TRBV11-2	TRBJ1-1
AISDARAADTQY	TRBV10-3	TRBJ2-3
ASSPGQGVTDTQY	TRBV5-4	TRBJ2-3